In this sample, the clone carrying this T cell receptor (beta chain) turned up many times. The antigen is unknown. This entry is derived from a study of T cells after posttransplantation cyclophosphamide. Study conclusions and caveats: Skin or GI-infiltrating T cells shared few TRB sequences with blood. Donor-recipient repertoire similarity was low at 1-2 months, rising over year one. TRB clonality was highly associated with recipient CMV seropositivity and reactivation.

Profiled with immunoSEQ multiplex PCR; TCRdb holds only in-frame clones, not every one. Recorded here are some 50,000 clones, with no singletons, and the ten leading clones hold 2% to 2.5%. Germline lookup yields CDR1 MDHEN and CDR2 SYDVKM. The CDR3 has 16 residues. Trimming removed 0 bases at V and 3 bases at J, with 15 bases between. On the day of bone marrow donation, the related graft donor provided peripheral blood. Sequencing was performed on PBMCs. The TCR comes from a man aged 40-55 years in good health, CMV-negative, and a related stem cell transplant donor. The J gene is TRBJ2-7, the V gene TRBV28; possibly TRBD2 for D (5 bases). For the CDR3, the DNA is TGTGCCAGCAGTTTATGGGACCTTAGCGCGAACTACGAGCAGTACTTC. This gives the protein CASSLWDLSANYEQYF. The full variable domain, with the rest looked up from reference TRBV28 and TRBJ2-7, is DVKVTQSSRYLVKRTGEKVFLECVQDMDHENMFWYRQDPGLGLRLIYFSYDVKMKEKGDIPEGYSVSREKKERFSLILESASTNQTSMYLCASSLWDLSANYEQYFGPGTRLTVT.